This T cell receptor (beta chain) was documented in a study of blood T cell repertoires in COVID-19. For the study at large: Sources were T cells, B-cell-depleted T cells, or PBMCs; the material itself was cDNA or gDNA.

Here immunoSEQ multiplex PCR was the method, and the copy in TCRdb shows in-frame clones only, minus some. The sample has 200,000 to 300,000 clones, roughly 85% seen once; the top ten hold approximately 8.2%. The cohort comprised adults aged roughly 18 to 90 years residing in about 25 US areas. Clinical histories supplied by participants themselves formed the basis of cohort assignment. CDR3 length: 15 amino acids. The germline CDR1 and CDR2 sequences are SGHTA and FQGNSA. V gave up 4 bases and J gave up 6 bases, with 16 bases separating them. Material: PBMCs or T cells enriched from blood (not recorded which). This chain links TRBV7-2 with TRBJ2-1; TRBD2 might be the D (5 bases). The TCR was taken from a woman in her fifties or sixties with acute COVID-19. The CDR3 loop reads CASSYQVVARNEQFF. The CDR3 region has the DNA TGTGCCAGCAGCTACCAGGTGGTAGCGCGCAATGAGCAGTTCTTC.